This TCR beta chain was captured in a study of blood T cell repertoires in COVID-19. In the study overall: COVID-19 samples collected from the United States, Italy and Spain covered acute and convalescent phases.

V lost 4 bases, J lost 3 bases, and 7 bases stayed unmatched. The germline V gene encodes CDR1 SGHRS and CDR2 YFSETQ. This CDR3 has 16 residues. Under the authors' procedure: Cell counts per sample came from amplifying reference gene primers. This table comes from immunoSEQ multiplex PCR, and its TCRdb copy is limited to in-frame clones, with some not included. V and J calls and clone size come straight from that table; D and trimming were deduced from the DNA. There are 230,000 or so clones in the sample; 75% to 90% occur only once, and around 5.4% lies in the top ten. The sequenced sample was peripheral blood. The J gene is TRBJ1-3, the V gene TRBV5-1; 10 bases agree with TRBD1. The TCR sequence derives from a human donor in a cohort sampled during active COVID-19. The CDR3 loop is CASSDRQGALGNTIYF. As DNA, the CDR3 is TGCGCCAGCAGCGATAGACAGGGGGCGCTTGGAAACACCATATATTTT.